This TCR beta chain comes out of a study of blood T cell repertoires in COVID-19. Study summary: From the United States, Italy and Spain came samples of acute and convalescent COVID-19. PBMCs, B-cell-depleted T cells, or T cells were the source of the cDNA or gDNA that made up the material.

The V gene lost 8 bases and the J gene lost 7 bases, with 11 bases spanning the gap. The CDR3 consists of 12 residues. Original processing methods: How many nucleated cells were present was estimated from reference gene primer amplification. Clones were sequenced by immunoSEQ multiplex PCR, and TCRdb holds only the in-frame ones, with some missing. D and trimming were read from the DNA, whereas the V and J calls and clone size are those reported in that table. The sample lists tens of thousands of clones, over 75% occurring once. This sequence originates from a human donor in a cohort sampled during active COVID-19. This chain joins TRBV12-3 or TRBV12-4 and TRBJ2-2; possible D gene TRBD1, 7 bases. The sample was peripheral blood. The CDR3 reads CASQGGGGELFF. The DNA for the CDR3 is TGTGCCAGCCAGGGGGGCGGCGGGGAGCTGTTTTTT.